This passage covers 10 T cell receptor beta chains from one sample sequenced in a study of shared clonotypes between healthy human individuals. The table came from immunoSEQ multiplex PCR; TCRdb's copy has only in-frame clones and leaves some out. Of a few million clones in the sample, less than 95% were seen once. The sequenced sample was naive CD4+ T cells from PBMCs. Noted subset: CD45RA+ positively selected. These receptors were collected from a man in his late teens or twenties in good health. Some clones in this sample may be carry-over from other donors' samples.

The rearrangement uses TRBV29-1 and TRBJ2-7, with 8 bases lining up with TRBD2. The CDR3 is 13 amino acids. CDR1 and CDR2 from the germline V gene are SQVTM and ANQGSEA. Trimming removed 1 base from V and 3 bases from J; junction bases left unmatched: 2. The CDR3 DNA follows: TGCAGCGTTGAAGCCACTAGCGGCTACGAGCAGTACTTC. It specifies CSVEATSGYEQYF.

The chain is built from TRBV7-3 and TRBJ2-1; the D gene is possibly TRBD2 (6 bases). The CDR3 contains 15 residues. CDR1 is SGHTA, CDR2 FQGTGA, per germline. The V and J ends lost 1 base and 6 bases respectively, with 13 bases between them. CDR3 residues: CASSLSQGGFNEQFF. CDR3 coding DNA: TGTGCCAGCAGCTTAAGTCAGGGAGGTTTCAATGAGCAGTTCTTC.

This clone has a single count. This chain links TRBV5-4 with TRBJ2-7; TRBD1 aligns across 7 bases. The CDR3 is made up of 13 amino acids. V lost 7 bases to trimming and J lost 2 bases; unmatched junction nucleotides: 6. Germline V lookup: CDR1 SGHNT, CDR2 YYREEE (reference sequence). The CDR3 is CASVRQGTYEQYF. CDR3 nucleotide sequence: TGTGCCAGCGTCCGACAGGGAACCTACGAGCAGTACTTC.

The chain joins TRBV4-2 to TRBJ2-2, with D perhaps TRBD2 (6 bases). V lost 4 bases to trimming and J lost 0 bases, with 12 bases between them. The length of the CDR3 is 16 residues. CDR1 and CDR2 (germline): LGHNA, YNFKEQ. Here the CDR3 reads CASSLTSTSNTGELFF. The CDR3 bases are TGTGCCAGCAGCCTTACTAGCACTTCGAACACCGGGGAGCTGTTTTTT.

J is TRBJ2-2 and V is TRBV5-1; unclear D gene. The V gene's germline CDR1 is SGHRS and CDR2 YFSETQ. Trimming cost V 4 bases and J 1 base, with 20 bases left between them. This CDR3 has 18 residues. CDR3 residues: CASSAVPAGVGNTGELFF. The CDR3 coding sequence is TGCGCCAGCAGCGCCGTGCCTGCTGGGGTCGGGAACACCGGGGAGCTGTTTTTT.

This clone occurred once. The J gene is TRBJ1-2, the V gene TRBV5-1, with TRBD1 identical over 8 bases. CDR1 and CDR2 (germline): SGHRS, YFSETQ. The J segment lost 6 bases and the V segment lost 4 bases, leaving 11 bases of the junction unmatched. The CDR3 length is 15 residues. CDR3 amino acids: CASSPGQGEVDGYTF. The CDR3 nucleotides read TGCGCCAGCAGCCCAGGACAGGGCGAGGTGGATGGCTACACCTTC.

V and J are TRBV5-1 and TRBJ2-1; 10 nucleotides agree with TRBD2. Germline CDR1 and CDR2: SGHRS and YFSETQ. The CDR3 sequence is 16 residues long. Trimming took 4 bases from V and 8 from J; bases not matched to a gene: 12. The CDR3 region is CASSGGLAGGGDEQFF. CDR3 DNA: TGCGCCAGCAGCGGAGGTTTAGCGGGAGGAGGCGATGAGCAGTTCTTC.

V gene TRBV29-1 combines with J gene TRBJ2-3, with 9 bases fitting TRBD2. CDR3 size: 13 residues. CDR1 SQVTM and CDR2 ANQGSEA come from the germline V gene. Trimming took 2 bases from V and 14 from J; bases not matched to a gene: 11. The CDR3 DNA reads as TGCAGCGTTGAACTAGTTAGCGGGGGCGTCGGGTATTTT. Translating it yields CSVELVSGGVGYF.

A word on this clone: At one of its ends the junction is not consistent with the germline gene, which may arise from a read error. V and J are TRBV7-2 and TRBJ2-5; the D gene is possibly TRBD1 (7 bases). The CDR3 is made up of 15 amino acids. Germline V gene lookup returns CDR1 SGHTA and CDR2 FQGNSA. In nucleotides, the CDR3 is TGTGCCAGCAGCTTTCAGACAGGGTCGGGGGAGAGCCAGTACTTC. Its protein product is CASSFQTGSGESQYF.

V usage is TRBV2 and J usage is TRBJ2-6; no reliable D call. Germline V gives CDR1 SNHLY, CDR2 FYNNEI. This CDR3 has 14 amino acids. V lost 8 bases to trimming and J lost 2 bases, with 10 bases between them. The CDR3 sequence is CASVFGAGANVLTF. The DNA for the CDR3 is TGTGCCAGCGTTTTTGGTGCTGGGGCCAACGTCCTGACTTTC.